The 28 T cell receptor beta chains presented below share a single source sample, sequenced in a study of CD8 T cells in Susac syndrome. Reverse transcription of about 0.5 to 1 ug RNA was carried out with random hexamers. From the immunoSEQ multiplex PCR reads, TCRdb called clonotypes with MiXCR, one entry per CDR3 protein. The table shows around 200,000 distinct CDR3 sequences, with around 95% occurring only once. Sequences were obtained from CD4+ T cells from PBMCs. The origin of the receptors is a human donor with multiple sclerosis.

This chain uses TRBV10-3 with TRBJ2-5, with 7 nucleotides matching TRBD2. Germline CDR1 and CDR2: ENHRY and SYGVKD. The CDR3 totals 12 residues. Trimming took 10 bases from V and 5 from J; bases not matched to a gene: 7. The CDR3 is CATGEGGETQYF. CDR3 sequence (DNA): TGTGCCACCGGGGAGGGAGGGGAGACCCAGTACTTC.

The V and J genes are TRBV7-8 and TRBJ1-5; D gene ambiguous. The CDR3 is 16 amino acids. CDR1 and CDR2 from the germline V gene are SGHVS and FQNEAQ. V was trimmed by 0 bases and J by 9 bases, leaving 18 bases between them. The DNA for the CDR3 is TGTGCCAGCAGCTTAGCGCTGGGGTTCTCGACGGGGCCCCAGCATTTT. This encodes CASSLALGFSTGPQHF.

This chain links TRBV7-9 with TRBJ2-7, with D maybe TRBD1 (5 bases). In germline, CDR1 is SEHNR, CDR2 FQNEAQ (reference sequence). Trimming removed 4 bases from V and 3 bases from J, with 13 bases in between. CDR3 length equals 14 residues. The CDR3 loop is CASSSRAGNYEQYF. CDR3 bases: TGTGCCAGCAGCTCAAGAGCAGGGAACTACGAGCAGTACTTC.

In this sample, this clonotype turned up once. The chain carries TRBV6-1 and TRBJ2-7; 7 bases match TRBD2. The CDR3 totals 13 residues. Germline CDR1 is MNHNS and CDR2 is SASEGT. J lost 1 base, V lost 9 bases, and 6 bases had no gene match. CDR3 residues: CASGRAESYEQYF. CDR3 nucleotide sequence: TGTGCCAGTGGGAGGGCCGAATCCTACGAGCAGTACTTC.

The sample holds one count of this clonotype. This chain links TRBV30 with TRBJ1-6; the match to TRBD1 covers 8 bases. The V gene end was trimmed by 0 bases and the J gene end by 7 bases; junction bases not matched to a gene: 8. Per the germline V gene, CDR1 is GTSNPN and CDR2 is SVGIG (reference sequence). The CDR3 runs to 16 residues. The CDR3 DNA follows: TGTGCCTGGAGTGTTAATAGTGGACAGGGCAATTCACCCCTCCACTTT. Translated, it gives CAWSVNSGQGNSPLHF.

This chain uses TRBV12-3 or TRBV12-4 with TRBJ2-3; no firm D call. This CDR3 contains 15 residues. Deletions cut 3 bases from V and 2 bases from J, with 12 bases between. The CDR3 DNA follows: TGTGCCAGCAGTTTGGGCGATTCCCCCACAGATACGCAGTATTTT. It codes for CASSLGDSPTDTQYF.

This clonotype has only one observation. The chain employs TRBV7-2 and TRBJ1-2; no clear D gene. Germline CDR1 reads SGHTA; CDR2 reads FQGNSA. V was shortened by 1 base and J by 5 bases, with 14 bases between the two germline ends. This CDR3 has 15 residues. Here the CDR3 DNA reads TGTGCCAGCAGCTTAGTAGATGCAGGCGAATATGGCTACACCTTC. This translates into CASSLVDAGEYGYTF.

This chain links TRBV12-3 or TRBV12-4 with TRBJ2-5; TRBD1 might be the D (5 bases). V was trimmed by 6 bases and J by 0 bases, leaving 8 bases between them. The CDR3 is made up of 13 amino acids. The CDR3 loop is CASRGPDQETQYF. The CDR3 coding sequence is TGTGCCAGCAGGGGGCCGGACCAAGAGACCCAGTACTTC.

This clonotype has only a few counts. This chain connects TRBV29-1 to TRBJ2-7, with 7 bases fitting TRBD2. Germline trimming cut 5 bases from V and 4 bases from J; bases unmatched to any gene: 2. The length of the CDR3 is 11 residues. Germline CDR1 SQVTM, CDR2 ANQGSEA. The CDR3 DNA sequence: TGCAGCGTTTACGGGGGGTACGAGCAGTACTTC. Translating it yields CSVYGGYEQYF.

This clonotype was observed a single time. The CDR3 region has the DNA TGTGCCAGCAGTATAGACAGGGCTCATTCACCCCTCCACTTT. Translated: CASSIDRAHSPLHF. J is TRBJ1-6 and V is TRBV6-5, with 7 bases lining up with TRBD1. The length of the CDR3 is 14 residues. Germline lookup yields CDR1 MNHEY and CDR2 SVGAGI. V shed 5 bases and J 8 bases; nucleotides not matched to a gene: 6.

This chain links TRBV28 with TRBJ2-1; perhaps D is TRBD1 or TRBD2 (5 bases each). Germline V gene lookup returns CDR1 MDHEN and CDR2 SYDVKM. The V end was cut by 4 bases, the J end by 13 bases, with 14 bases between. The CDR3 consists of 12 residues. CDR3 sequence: CASSSPWGFQFF. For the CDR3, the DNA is TGTGCCAGCAGTTCCCCGTGGGGGTTCCAGTTCTTC. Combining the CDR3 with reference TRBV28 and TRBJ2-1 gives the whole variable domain DVKVTQSSRYLVKRTGEKVFLECVQDMDHENMFWYRQDPGLGLRLIYFSYDVKMKEKGDIPEGYSVSREKKERFSLILESASTNQTSMYLCASSSPWGFQFFGPGTRLTVL.

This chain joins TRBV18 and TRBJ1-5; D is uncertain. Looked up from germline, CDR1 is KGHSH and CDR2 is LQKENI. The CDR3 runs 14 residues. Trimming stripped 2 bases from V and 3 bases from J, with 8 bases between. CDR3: CASSPMRNNQPQHF. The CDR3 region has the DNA TGTGCCAGCTCACCAATGCGGAACAATCAGCCCCAGCATTTT. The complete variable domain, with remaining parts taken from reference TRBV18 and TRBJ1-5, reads NAGVMQNPRHLVRRRGQEARLRCSPMKGHSHVYWYRQLPEEGLKFMVYLQKENIIDESGMPKERFSAEFPKEGPSILRIQQVVRGDSAAYFCASSPMRNNQPQHFGDGTRLSIL.

DNA of the CDR3: TGTGCCACCCGACAGGGGTCGAACACTGAAGCTTTCTTT. Its protein product is CATRQGSNTEAFF. The chain combines TRBV15 with TRBJ1-1, with 8 bases that match TRBD1. The CDR3 totals 13 residues. Germline V gene lookup returns CDR1 LNHNV and CDR2 YYDKDF (reference sequence). The ends lost 8 bases at V and 1 base at J; junction bases unmatched: 3.

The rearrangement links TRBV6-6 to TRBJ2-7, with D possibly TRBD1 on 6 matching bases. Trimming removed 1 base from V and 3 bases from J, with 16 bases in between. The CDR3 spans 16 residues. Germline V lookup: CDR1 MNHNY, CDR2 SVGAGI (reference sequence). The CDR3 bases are TGTGCCAGCAGTTACTGGGCCGAGGGGGTGTACTACGAGCAGTACTTC. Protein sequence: CASSYWAEGVYYEQYF.

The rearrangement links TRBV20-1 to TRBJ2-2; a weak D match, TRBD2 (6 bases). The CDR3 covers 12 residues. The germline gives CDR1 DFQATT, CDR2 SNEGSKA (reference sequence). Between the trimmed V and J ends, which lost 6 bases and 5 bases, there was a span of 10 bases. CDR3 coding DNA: TGCAGTGCGGCTCGGGGGACCGGGGAGCTGTTTTTT. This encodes CSAARGTGELFF.

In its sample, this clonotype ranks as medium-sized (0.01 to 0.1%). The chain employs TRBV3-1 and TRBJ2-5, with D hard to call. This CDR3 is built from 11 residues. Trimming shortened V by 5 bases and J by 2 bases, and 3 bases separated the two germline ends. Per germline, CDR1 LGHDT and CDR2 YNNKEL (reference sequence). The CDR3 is CASSLQETQYF. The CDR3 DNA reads TGTGCCAGCAGCTTACAAGAGACCCAGTACTTC.

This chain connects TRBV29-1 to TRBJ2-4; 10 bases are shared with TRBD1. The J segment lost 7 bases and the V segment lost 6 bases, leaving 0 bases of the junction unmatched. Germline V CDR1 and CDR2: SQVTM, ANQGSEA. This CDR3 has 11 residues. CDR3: CSVGQGNIQYF. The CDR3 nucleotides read TGCAGCGTGGGACAGGGGAACATTCAGTACTTC.

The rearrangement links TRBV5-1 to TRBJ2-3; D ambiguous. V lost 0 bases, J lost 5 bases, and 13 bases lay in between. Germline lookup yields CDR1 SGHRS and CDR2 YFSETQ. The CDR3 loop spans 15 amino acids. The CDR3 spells CASSLGLVGGDTQYF. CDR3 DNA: TGCGCCAGCAGCTTGGGGCTAGTAGGCGGAGATACGCAGTATTTT.

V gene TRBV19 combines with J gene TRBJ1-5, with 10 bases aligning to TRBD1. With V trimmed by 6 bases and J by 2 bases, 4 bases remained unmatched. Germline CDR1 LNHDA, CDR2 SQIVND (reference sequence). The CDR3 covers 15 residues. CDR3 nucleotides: TGTGCCAGTAGGGACGGACAGGGGGGCAATCAGCCCCAGCATTTT. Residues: CASRDGQGGNQPQHF.

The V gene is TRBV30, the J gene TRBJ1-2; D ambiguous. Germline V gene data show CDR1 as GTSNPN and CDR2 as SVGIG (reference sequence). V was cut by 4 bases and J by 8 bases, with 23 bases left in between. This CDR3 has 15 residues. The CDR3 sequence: CAWTGVVTKGGGYTF. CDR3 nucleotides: TGTGCCTGGACGGGAGTTGTTACTAAGGGCGGGGGCTACACCTTC.

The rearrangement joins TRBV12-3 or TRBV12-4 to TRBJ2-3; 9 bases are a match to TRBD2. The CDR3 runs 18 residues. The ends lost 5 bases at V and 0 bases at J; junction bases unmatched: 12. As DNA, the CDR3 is TGTGCCAGCAGTCCCGTGGCGGGGGGGATAACGAGCACAGATACGCAGTATTTT. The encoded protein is CASSPVAGGITSTDTQYF.

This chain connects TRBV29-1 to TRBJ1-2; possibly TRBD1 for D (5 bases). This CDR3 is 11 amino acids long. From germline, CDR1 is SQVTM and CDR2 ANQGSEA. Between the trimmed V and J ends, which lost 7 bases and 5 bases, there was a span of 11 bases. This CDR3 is CSGHTGYGYTF. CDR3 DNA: TGCAGCGGGCATACAGGATATGGCTACACCTTC.

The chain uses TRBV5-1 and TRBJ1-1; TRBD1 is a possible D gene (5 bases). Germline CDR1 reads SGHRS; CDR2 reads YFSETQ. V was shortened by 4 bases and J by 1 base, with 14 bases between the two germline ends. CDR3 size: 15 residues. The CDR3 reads CASSAGGIRNTEAFF. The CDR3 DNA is TGCGCCAGCAGCGCCGGGGGGATTAGGAACACTGAAGCTTTCTTT.

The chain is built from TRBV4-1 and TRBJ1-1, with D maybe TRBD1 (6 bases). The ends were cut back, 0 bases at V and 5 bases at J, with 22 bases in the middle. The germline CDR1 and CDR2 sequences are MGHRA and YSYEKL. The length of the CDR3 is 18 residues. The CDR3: CASSQEEPFGGLETEAFF. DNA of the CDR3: TGCGCCAGCAGCCAAGAGGAGCCGTTCGGGGGGCTCGAAACTGAAGCTTTCTTT.

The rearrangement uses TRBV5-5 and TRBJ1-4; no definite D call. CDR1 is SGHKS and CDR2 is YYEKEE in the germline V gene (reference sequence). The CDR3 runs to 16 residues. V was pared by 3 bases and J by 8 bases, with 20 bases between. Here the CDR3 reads CASSSTVLPMGEKLFF. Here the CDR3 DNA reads TGTGCCAGCAGCTCGACGGTTCTCCCCATGGGGGAAAAACTGTTTTTT. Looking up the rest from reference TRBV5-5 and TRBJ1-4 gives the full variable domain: DAGVTQSPTHLIKTRGQQVTLRCSPISGHKSVSWYQQVLGQGPQFIFQYYEKEERGRGNFPDRFSARQFPNYSSELNVNALLLGDSALYLCASSSTVLPMGEKLFFGSGTQLSVL.

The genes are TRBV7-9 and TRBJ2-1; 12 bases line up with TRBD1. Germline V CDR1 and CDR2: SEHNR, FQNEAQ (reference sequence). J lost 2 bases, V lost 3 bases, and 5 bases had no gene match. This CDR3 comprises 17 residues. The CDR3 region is CASSFPGQGAPYNEQFF. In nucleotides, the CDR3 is TGTGCCAGCAGCTTCCCGGGACAGGGGGCCCCCTACAATGAGCAGTTCTTC.

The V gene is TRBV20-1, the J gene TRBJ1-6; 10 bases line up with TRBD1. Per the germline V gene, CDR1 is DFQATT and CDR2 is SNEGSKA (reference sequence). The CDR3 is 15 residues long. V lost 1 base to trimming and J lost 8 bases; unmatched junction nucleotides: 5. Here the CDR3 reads CSARAGDRGDSPLHF. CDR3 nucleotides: TGCAGTGCTAGAGCCGGGGACAGGGGAGATTCACCCCTCCACTTT.

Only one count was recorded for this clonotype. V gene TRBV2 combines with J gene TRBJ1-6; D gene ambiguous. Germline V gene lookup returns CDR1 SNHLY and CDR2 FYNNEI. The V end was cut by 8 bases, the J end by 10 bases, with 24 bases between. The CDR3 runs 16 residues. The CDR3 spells CASLDRSANQGSPLHF. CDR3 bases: TGTGCCAGCCTAGATCGGTCCGCTAATCAAGGATCACCCCTCCACTTT.